The clone carrying this T cell receptor beta chain was seen ten or more times. This entry is derived from a study of breast tumors, draining lymph nodes, adjacent tissues. Germline lookup yields CDR1 SGHAT and CDR2 FQNNGV. With V trimmed by 2 bases and J by 7 bases, 11 bases remained unmatched. The CDR3 is 17 residues long. Each CDR3 protein is one row after TCRdb ran MiXCR on the multiplex PCR reads. This sample has some 21,000 distinct CDR3 sequences, with 50% found just once. Sequenced: breast tumor tissue. This TCR came from a female donor with breast cancer. Some clones in this sample may be carry-over from other donors' samples. This chain connects TRBV11-2 to TRBJ2-2; 9 bases agree with TRBD2. The CDR3 bases are TGTGCCAGCAGCTTAACTATGTTAGCGGGAGTTGGCGGGGAGCTGTTTTTT. As protein: CASSLTMLAGVGGELFF. Variable domain in full (rest from reference TRBV11-2 and TRBJ2-2): EAGVAQSPRYKIIEKRQSVAFWCNPISGHATLYWYQQILGQGPKLLIQFQNNGVVDDSQLPKDRFSAERLKGVDSTLKIQPAKLEDSAVYLCASSLTMLAGVGGELFFGEGSRLTVL.